Sequencing of this T cell receptor beta chain was carried out in a study of blood T cell repertoires in COVID-19. Study background: Samples taken during acute and convalescent COVID-19 were collected in the United States, Italy and Spain. PBMCs, B-cell-depleted T cells, or T cells provided the cDNA or gDNA that made up the material.

In its sample, this clone was seen once. In the original workflow: Using reference gene primer amplification, nucleated cell counts were estimated. The table came from immunoSEQ multiplex PCR; TCRdb's copy has only in-frame clones and leaves some out. D and trimming come from the DNA, and the V and J calls and clone size come from that table. The sample records tens of thousands of clones, under 85% being singletons. The CDR3 has 14 residues. Per germline, CDR1 SGDLS and CDR2 YYNGEE. V lost 0 bases, J lost 2 bases, and 6 bases lay in between. The receptor's source is a human donor in a cohort sampled during active COVID-19. V gene TRBV9 combines with J gene TRBJ1-3, with a weak D call TRBD1 (5 bases). Sequencing was performed on peripheral blood. Written as DNA, the CDR3 is TGTGCCAGCAGCGTAGCGGACACTGGAAACACCATATATTTT. Amino acids: CASSVADTGNTIYF.